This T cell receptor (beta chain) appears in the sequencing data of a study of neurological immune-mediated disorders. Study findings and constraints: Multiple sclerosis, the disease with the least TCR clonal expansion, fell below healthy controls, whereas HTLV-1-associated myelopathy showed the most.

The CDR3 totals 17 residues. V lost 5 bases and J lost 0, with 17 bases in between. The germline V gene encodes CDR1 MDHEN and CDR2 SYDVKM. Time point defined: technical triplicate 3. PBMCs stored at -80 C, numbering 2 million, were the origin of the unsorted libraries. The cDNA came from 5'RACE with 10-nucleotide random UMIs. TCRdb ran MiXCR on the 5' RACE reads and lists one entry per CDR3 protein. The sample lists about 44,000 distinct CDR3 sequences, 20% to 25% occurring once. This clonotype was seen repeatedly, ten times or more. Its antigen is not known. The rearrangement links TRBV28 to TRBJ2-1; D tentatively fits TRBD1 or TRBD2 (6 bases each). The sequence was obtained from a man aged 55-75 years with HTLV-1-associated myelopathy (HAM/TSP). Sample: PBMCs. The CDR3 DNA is TGTGCCAGCAGTGGGCGGTGGAGGGGGGTCTCCTACAATGAGCAGTTCTTC. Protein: CASSGRWRGVSYNEQFF.